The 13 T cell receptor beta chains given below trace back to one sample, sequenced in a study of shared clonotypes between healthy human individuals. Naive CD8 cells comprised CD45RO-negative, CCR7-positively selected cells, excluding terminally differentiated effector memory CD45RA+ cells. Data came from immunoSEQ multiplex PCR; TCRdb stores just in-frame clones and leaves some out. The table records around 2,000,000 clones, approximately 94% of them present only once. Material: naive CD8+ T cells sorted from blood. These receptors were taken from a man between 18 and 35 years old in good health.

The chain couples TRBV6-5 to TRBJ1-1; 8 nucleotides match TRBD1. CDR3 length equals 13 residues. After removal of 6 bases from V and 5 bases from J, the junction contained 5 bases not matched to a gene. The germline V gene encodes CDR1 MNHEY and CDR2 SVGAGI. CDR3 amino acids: CASRDRGLTEAFF. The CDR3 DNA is TGTGCCAGCAGAGACAGGGGTTTGACTGAAGCTTTCTTT.

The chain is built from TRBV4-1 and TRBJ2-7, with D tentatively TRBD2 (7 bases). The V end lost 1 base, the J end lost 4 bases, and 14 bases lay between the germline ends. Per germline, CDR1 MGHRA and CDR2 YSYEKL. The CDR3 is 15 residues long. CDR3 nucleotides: TGCGCCAGCAGCCAAGCGGCGGGGGCAGGGTACGAGCAGTACTTC. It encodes CASSQAAGAGYEQYF.

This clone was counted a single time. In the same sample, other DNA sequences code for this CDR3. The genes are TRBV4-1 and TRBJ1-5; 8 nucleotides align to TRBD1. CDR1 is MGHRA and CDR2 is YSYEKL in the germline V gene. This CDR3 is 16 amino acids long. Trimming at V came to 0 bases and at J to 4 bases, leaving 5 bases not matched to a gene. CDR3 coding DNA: TGCGCCAGCAGCCAAGATCGTACAGGGGGGAATCAGCCCCAGCATTTT. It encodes CASSQDRTGGNQPQHF.

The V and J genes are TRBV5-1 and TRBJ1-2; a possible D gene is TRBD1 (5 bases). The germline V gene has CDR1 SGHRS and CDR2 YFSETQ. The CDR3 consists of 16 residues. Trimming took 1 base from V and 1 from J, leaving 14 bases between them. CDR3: CASSLMPAGHNYGYTF. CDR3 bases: TGCGCCAGCAGCTTGATGCCAGCCGGACATAACTATGGCTACACCTTC.

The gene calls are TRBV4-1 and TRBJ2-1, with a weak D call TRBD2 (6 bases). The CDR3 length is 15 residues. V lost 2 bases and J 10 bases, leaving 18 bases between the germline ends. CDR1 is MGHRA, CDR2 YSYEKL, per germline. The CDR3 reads CASSQQEVGAGEQFF. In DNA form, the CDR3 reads TGCGCCAGCAGCCAACAAGAGGTGGGCGCGGGGGAGCAGTTCTTC.

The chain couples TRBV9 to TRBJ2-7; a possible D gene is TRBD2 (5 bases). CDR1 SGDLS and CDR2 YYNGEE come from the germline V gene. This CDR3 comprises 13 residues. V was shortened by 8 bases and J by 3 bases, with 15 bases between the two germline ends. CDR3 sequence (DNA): TGTGCCAGTGGAGGAGGAAGCGGCTACGAGCAGTACTTC. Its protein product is CASGGGSGYEQYF.

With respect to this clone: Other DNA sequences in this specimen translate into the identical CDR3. Written as DNA, the CDR3 is TGTGCCAGCAGCGTAGGGGTGTCCACTGAAGCTTTCTTT. Translation gives CASSVGVSTEAFF. V gene TRBV9 combines with J gene TRBJ1-1; no firm D call. The CDR3 is 13 amino acids. V lost 0 bases, J lost 4 bases, and 7 bases lay in between. Germline V gene lookup returns CDR1 SGDLS and CDR2 YYNGEE. The complete variable domain, with remaining parts taken from reference TRBV9 and TRBJ1-1, reads DSGVTQTPKHLITATGQRVTLRCSPRSGDLSVYWYQQSLDQGLQFLIQYYNGEERAKGNILERFSAQQFPDLHSELNLSSLELGDSALYFCASSVGVSTEAFFGQGTRLTVV.

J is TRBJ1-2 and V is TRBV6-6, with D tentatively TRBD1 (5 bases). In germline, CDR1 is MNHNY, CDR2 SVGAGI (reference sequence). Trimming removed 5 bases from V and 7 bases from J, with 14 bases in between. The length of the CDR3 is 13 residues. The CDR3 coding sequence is TGTGCCAGCAGTGGGGCAGCCCTTGGTGGCTACACCTTC. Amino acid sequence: CASSGAALGGYTF.

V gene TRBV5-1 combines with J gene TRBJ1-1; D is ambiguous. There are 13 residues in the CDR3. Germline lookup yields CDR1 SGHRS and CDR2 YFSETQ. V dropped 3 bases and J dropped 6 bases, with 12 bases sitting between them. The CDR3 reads CASSWTESSEAFF. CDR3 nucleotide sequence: TGCGCCAGCAGCTGGACGGAGTCCTCTGAAGCTTTCTTT. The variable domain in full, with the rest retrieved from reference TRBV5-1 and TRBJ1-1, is KAGVTQTPRYLIKTRGQQVTLSCSPISGHRSVSWYQQTPGQGLQFLFEYFSETQRNKGNFPGRFSGRQFSNSRSEMNVSTLELGDSALYLCASSWTESSEAFFGQGTRLTVV.

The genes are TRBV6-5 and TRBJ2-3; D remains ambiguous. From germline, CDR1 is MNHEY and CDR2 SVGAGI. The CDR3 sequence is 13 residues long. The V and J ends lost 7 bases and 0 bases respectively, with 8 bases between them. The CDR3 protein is CASKEASTDTQYF. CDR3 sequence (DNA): TGTGCCAGCAAAGAAGCTAGCACAGATACGCAGTATTTT.

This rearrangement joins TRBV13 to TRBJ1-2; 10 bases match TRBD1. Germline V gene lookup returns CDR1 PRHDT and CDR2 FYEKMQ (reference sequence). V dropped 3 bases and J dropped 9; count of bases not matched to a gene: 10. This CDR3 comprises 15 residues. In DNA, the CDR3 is TGTGCCAGCAGCTTCCGGGACAGGGGTCCCCTAAGCTACACCTTC. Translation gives CASSFRDRGPLSYTF.

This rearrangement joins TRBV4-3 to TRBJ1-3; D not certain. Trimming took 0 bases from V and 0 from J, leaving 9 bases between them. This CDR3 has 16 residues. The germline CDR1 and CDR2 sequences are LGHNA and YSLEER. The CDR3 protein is CASSQDMMSSGNTIYF. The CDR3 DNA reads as TGCGCCAGCAGCCAAGATATGATGAGCTCTGGAAACACCATATATTTT.

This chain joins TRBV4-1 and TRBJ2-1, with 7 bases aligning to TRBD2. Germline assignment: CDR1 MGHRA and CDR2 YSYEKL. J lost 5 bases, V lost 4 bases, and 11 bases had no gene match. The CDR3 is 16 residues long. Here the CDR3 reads CASSRTSGISNNEQFF. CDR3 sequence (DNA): TGCGCCAGCAGCCGGACGAGCGGGATTAGCAACAATGAGCAGTTCTTC.